Each of the 7 T cell receptor beta chains below was sequenced from the same sample in a study of T cells in pancreatic ductal adenocarcinoma. Surgery without prior neoadjuvant therapy was the treatment of the selected pancreatic ductal adenocarcinoma patients. Only in-frame clones appear in the TCRdb table, and some are missing; sequencing was by immunoSEQ multiplex PCR. The sample records roughly 100,000 clones, roughly 96% being singletons. Sequences were obtained from PBMCs. Receptors originate from a human donor with pancreatic ductal adenocarcinoma.

In nucleotides, the CDR3 is TGTGCCAGCAGCCAAAGACTAGGCGGTGAGCAGTTCTTC. It encodes CASSQRLGGEQFF. The V call is TRBV7-3, the J call TRBJ2-1; D might be TRBD2 (6 bases). The germline gives CDR1 SGHTA, CDR2 FQGTGA. This CDR3 region has 13 residues. V lost 5 bases, J lost 9 bases, and 14 bases lay in between.

J is TRBJ1-5 and V is TRBV2; D ambiguous. From germline, CDR1 is SNHLY and CDR2 FYNNEI. The CDR3 totals 12 residues. Trimming cost V 8 bases and J 4 bases, with 9 bases left between them. CDR3 residues: CASGGENQPQHF. In DNA, the CDR3 is TGTGCCAGCGGTGGAGAAAATCAGCCCCAGCATTTT.

The chain joins TRBV4-2 to TRBJ2-7; 8 positions match TRBD1. With V trimmed by 4 bases and J by 5 bases, 7 bases remained unmatched. CDR1 and CDR2 (germline): LGHNA, YNFKEQ. The CDR3 length is 14 residues. CDR3 in amino acids: CASSPDRDGNEQYF. The CDR3 DNA follows: TGTGCCAGCAGCCCGGACAGGGATGGGAACGAGCAGTACTTC.

This clone was recorded only once. The chain recombines TRBV7-3 with TRBJ2-2, with TRBD2 matching over 7 bases. V lost 3 bases, J lost 6 bases, and 4 bases stayed unmatched. Germline-derived CDR1 and CDR2 are SGHTA and FQGTGA. The CDR3 totals 14 residues. This CDR3 reads CASSLREWAGELFF. CDR3 sequence (DNA): TGTGCCAGCAGCTTGCGGGAGTGGGCCGGGGAGCTGTTTTTT. Full variable domain (remainder filled in from reference TRBV7-3 and TRBJ2-2): GAGVSQTPSNKVTEKGKYVELRCDPISGHTALYWYRQSLGQGPEFLIYFQGTGAADDSGLPNDRFFAVRPEGSVSTLKIQRTERGDSAVYLCASSLREWAGELFFGEGSRLTVL.

The CDR3 region has the DNA TGTGCCAGCAGGACAGGGGGGGAAGCCAAAAACATTCAGTACTTC. Protein product: CASRTGGEAKNIQYF. V usage is TRBV28 and J usage is TRBJ2-4, with 9 bases matching TRBD1. V shed 6 bases and J 0 bases; nucleotides not matched to a gene: 3. The germline V gene has CDR1 MDHEN and CDR2 SYDVKM. CDR3 length equals 15 residues.

The rearrangement links TRBV10-2 to TRBJ2-3; 13 bases map to TRBD2. Trimming at V came to 6 bases and at J to 3 bases, leaving 9 bases not matched to a gene. Germline V gene data show CDR1 as WSHSY and CDR2 as SAAADI. This CDR3 spans 17 amino acids. The CDR3 region is CASREPGLAGSTDTQYF. CDR3 sequence (DNA): TGCGCCAGCAGGGAACCGGGACTAGCGGGATCAACAGATACGCAGTATTTT.

The chain joins TRBV6-5 to TRBJ1-2; maybe TRBD1 (6 bases). In germline, CDR1 is MNHEY, CDR2 SVGAGI. Trimming shortened V by 4 bases and J by 8 bases, and 11 bases separated the two germline ends. CDR3 length: 12 residues. The DNA of the CDR3 is TGTGCCAGCAGTTGGCCGACAGGCGGCTACACCTTC. As protein: CASSWPTGGYTF.